This TCR beta chain is drawn from a study of tumor T cells in aggressive B-cell lymphoma. TCRdb's copy holds only in-frame clones and misses some; the assay was immunoSEQ multiplex PCR. The sample consists of about 11,000 clones, 92% of them appearing once. This CDR3 is built from 13 residues. Trimming took off 3 bases at V and 1 base at J, with 7 bases between the two ends. Germline CDR1 reads SGHRS; CDR2 reads YFSETQ. Sequencing was done on a sample of tumor tissue. The receptor's source is an adult with diffuse large B cell lymphoma. The chain has TRBV5-1 and TRBJ1-1; D uncertain. CDR3 in DNA: TGCGCCAGCAGCTCGACGGGGAACACTGAAGCTTTCTTT. Translation: CASSSTGNTEAFF.